This T cell receptor beta chain was captured by sequencing in a study of cytomegalovirus exposure and HLA in healthy donors. V was pared by 6 bases and J by 4 bases, with 3 bases of the junction left unmatched. The germline V gene has CDR1 SGHTA and CDR2 FQGNSA. This CDR3 has 13 residues. The repertoire was sequenced with immunoSEQ multiplex PCR; TCRdb's copy has only in-frame clones and lacks some. The sample includes approximately 160,000 clones, about 90% of them seen just once. The source of this sequence is a woman aged 18-29 years in good health and CMV-seropositive. The sequencing sample was made of PBMCs. V is TRBV7-2 and J is TRBJ2-1, with 7 positions matching TRBD2. The CDR3 nucleotides read TGTGCCAGCAGAAGCGGGAATTACAATGAGCAGTTCTTC. The encoded protein is CASRSGNYNEQFF. Supplemented by reference TRBV7-2 and TRBJ2-1, the full variable domain reads GAGVSQSPSNKVTEKGKDVELRCDPISGHTALYWYRQSLGQGLEFLIYFQGNSAPDKSGLPSDRFSAERTGGSVSTLTIQRTQQEDSAVYLCASRSGNYNEQFFGPGTRLTVL.